These T cell receptor beta chains were read from a single sample in a study of cytomegalovirus exposure and HLA in healthy donors. The assay was immunoSEQ multiplex PCR, and TCRdb's table has in-frame clones only and misses some. The repertoire holds about 130,000 clones, with roughly 79% as singletons. Specimen: PBMCs. These receptor sequences come from a man aged 18 to 30 in good health and CMV-seronegative. The CDR3 runs from the conserved cysteine through the conserved F or W. A D gene is named only where the DNA matches it firmly. Size tells how often a clone was seen (once, few, many) or the class of an expanded clone, and some rows leave it out.

v_gene	d_gene	abundance	j_gene	CDR3aa	CDR3nt
TRBV9	NA	few	TRBJ1-4	CASRTTYSTTNEKLFF	TGTGCCAGCAGAACGACCTACAGCACAACTAATGAAAAACTGTTTTTT
TRBV19	TRBD1	NA	TRBJ2-7	CASSPRDREIIYEQYF	TGTGCCAGTAGTCCCCGGGACAGGGAAATAATATACGAGCAGTACTTC
TRBV28	NA	NA	TRBJ1-4	CASSTSEGLATNEKLFF	NA
TRBV7-7	NA	few	TRBJ1-1	CASSLDSGTEAFF	TGTGCCAGCAGCCTAGACAGCGGCACTGAAGCTTTCTTT
TRBV19	NA	NA	TRBJ1-5	CASKGGNQPQHF	TGTGCCAGTAAGGGAGGGAATCAGCCCCAGCATTTT
TRBV2	NA	NA	TRBJ1-4	CASIGEYNEKLFF	TGTGCCAGCATCGGGGAATATAATGAAAAACTGTTTTTT
TRBV18	TRBD2	NA	TRBJ2-2	CASSRLALSNTGELFF	TGTGCCAGCTCCCGACTAGCGCTTTCGAACACCGGGGAGCTGTTTTTT
TRBV7-9	TRBD1	NA	TRBJ2-7	CASSTTGQEYEQYF	TGTGCCAGCAGCACCACGGGACAGGAATACGAGCAGTACTTC
TRBV4-3	TRBD1	NA	TRBJ2-3	CASSQDRDSSADTQYF	TGCGCCAGCAGCCAAGATCGGGACAGTTCGGCAGATACGCAGTATTTT
TRBV30	NA	NA	TRBJ1-4	CAWASGGTTEKLFF	TGTGCCTGGGCCTCCGGGGGAACAACTGAAAAACTGTTTTTT
TRBV30	NA	NA	TRBJ1-6	CAWSGQANSPLHF	TGTGCCTGGAGTGGACAGGCTAATTCACCCCTCCACTTT
TRBV7-8	TRBD1	NA	TRBJ1-1	CASRPEQGATEAFF	TGTGCCAGCAGACCCGAACAGGGGGCAACTGAAGCTTTCTTT
TRBV19	TRBD2	NA	TRBJ2-5	CASSIYGGTQETQYF	TGTGCCAGTAGTATTTACGGGGGGACCCAAGAGACCCAGTACTTC
TRBV9	NA	NA	TRBJ2-2	CASTRGNTGELFF	TGTGCCAGCACAAGAGGGAACACCGGGGAGCTGTTTTTT
TRBV6-5	TRBD1	NA	TRBJ1-1	CASSSGGTEAFF	TGTGCCAGCAGTTCAGGGGGCACTGAAGCTTTCTTT
TRBV6-5	NA	NA	TRBJ1-5	CASSLGQYNQPQHF	TGTGCCAGCAGCCTTGGACAGTACAATCAGCCCCAGCATTTT
TRBV6-1	NA	NA	TRBJ2-3	CASTGQRTDTQYF	TGTGCCAGCACGGGACAACGCACAGATACGCAGTATTTT
TRBV6-5	NA	NA	TRBJ1-4	CASRGYATNEKLFF	TGTGCCTCCCGAGGGTATGCAACTAATGAAAAACTGTTTTTT
TRBV27	TRBD1	NA	TRBJ1-5	CASSPIGQGNQPQHF	TGTGCCAGCAGTCCAATAGGACAGGGCAATCAGCCCCAGCATTTT
TRBV28	NA	NA	TRBJ2-5	CATQSQTEEETQYF	TGTGCCACCCAATCCCAGACGGAGGAAGAGACCCAGTACTTC
TRBV4-1	NA	NA	TRBJ2-1	CASSQELRALTYNEQFF	TGCGCCAGCAGCCAAGAGTTGCGGGCCCTTACCTACAATGAGCAGTTCTTC
TRBV7-2	NA	NA	TRBJ2-3	CASSYLTDTQYF	TGTGCCAGCAGCTATCTTACAGATACGCAGTATTTT
TRBV28	TRBD2	few	TRBJ2-7	CASSPTPGTSGGVPYEQYF	TGTGCCAGCAGTCCAACACCCGGGACTAGCGGGGGAGTTCCCTACGAGCAGTACTTC
TRBV7-9	TRBD1	NA	TRBJ1-4	CASSALPGQRGKLFF	TGTGCCAGCAGCGCCCTACCGGGACAGAGAGGAAAACTGTTTTTT
TRBV2	NA	NA	TRBJ1-5	CASSEDTGSGQPQHF	TGTGCCAGCAGTGAAGATACAGGGTCGGGTCAGCCCCAGCATTTT
TRBV4-1	NA	NA	TRBJ2-7	CASSQDHSAGYYEQYF	TGCGCCAGCAGCCAAGATCACTCCGCAGGGTACTACGAGCAGTACTTC
TRBV11-1	TRBD2	NA	TRBJ2-1	CASSLIAGNLDEQFF	TGTGCCAGCAGCCTGATAGCGGGAAACTTAGATGAGCAGTTCTTC
TRBV7-8	NA	NA	TRBJ1-1	CASKTGLKAFF	TGTGCCAGCAAAACAGGCTTGAAAGCTTTCTTT
TRBV5-1	TRBD1	NA	TRBJ2-7	CASSSWGQGGHEQYF	TGCGCCAGCAGCTCGTGGGGACAGGGAGGCCACGAGCAGTACTTC
TRBV15	NA	NA	TRBJ1-1	CATSRGSTNAGADTEAFF	TGTGCCACCAGCAGAGGTAGTACGAACGCAGGGGCGGACACTGAAGCTTTCTTT
TRBV7-3	NA	NA	TRBJ2-2	CASSLEAGTGELFF	TGTGCCAGCAGCTTAGAGGCCGGCACCGGGGAGCTGTTTTTT
TRBV7-6	NA	NA	TRBJ2-5	CASNQGSPQETQYF	TGTGCCAGCAATCAGGGGTCCCCTCAAGAGACCCAGTACTTC
TRBV10-3	TRBD1	once	TRBJ2-7	CAISEPAQAGTGHDEQYF	TGTGCCATCAGTGAGCCTGCCCAAGCCGGGACAGGTCATGACGAGCAGTACTTC
TRBV5-6	NA	NA	TRBJ1-1	CASSLGGGRYMNTEAFF	TGTGCCAGCAGCTTGGGAGGAGGCAGATACATGAACACTGAAGCTTTCTTT
TRBV11-2	NA	NA	TRBJ1-2	CASSLSGRVHGYTF	TGTGCCAGCAGCTTATCCGGCAGGGTACATGGCTACACCTTC
TRBV29-1	TRBD1	NA	TRBJ1-3	CSVLGQGNTIYF	TGCAGCGTCTTGGGACAGGGAAACACCATATATTTT
TRBV11-2	TRBD1	NA	TRBJ2-7	CASSFRGPREQYF	TGTGCCAGCAGCTTTAGGGGGCCGAGGGAGCAGTACTTC
TRBV21-1	NA	few	TRBJ2-5	CASSKDSSREETQYF	TGTGCCAGCAGCAAAGATAGCAGCAGGGAAGAGACCCAGTACTTC
TRBV19	NA	few	TRBJ1-1	CARQGKAFF	TGTGCCCGTCAGGGAAAAGCTTTCTTT
TRBV27	TRBD1	NA	TRBJ1-2	CASRRTGGRYGYTF	TGTGCCAGCAGGAGGACAGGGGGACGCTATGGCTACACCTTC
TRBV7-8	TRBD1	NA	TRBJ1-1	CASSARTGAALAFF	TGTGCCAGCAGCGCCCGGACAGGGGCCGCGTTAGCTTTCTTT
TRBV5-1	NA	NA	TRBJ1-3	CASSWGGENTIYF	TGCGCCAGCAGCTGGGGAGGGGAGAACACCATATATTTT
TRBV13	NA	NA	TRBJ2-2	CASSPSGHYTGELFF	TGTGCCAGCAGCCCCTCAGGACACTACACCGGGGAGCTGTTTTTT
TRBV5-1	NA	NA	TRBJ2-3	CASSATGGDTDTQYF	TGCGCCAGCAGCGCAACAGGGGGGGACACAGATACGCAGTATTTT
TRBV7-9	TRBD1	NA	TRBJ1-4	CASSHLQGMGNEKLFF	TGTGCCAGCAGCCACTTACAGGGGATGGGGAATGAAAAACTGTTTTTT
TRBV6-1	NA	NA	TRBJ2-3	CASTGYSDTQYF	TGTGCCAGCACGGGGTACTCAGATACGCAGTATTTT
TRBV7-9	NA	NA	TRBJ1-4	CASSPSGETEKLFF	TGTGCCAGCAGCCCATCAGGGGAGACTGAAAAACTGTTTTTT
TRBV6-5	NA	NA	TRBJ1-1	CASSVSGLPEAFF	TGTGCCAGCAGCGTGTCGGGACTCCCTGAAGCTTTCTTT